This T cell receptor beta chain was recovered during a study of blood T cell repertoires in COVID-19. Overall study context: In each case, the material was cDNA or gDNA derived from T cells, B-cell-depleted T cells, or PBMCs.

Authors' methods: How many nucleated cells were present was estimated from reference gene primer amplification. Repertoires were generated with immunoSEQ multiplex PCR, while TCRdb's copy carries only in-frame clones and drops some. V and J calls and clone size are given by that table; D and trimming were obtained from the DNA. The sample yields hundreds of thousands of clones, around nine tenths seen once. The CDR3 runs 14 residues. The germline V gene encodes CDR1 MNHEY and CDR2 SMNVEV (reference sequence). V trimming: 3 bases; J trimming: 4 bases; junction bases outside the gene matches: 2. The genes are TRBV27 and TRBJ1-2; 10 bases align to TRBD1. This receptor was identified in a woman aged 40 to 50 who had recovered from COVID-19. The sequencing sample was made of peripheral blood. The CDR3 nucleotides read TGTGCCAGCAGTTTCGGGACAGGGGCCTATGGCTACACCTTC. Amino acids: CASSFGTGAYGYTF.